These T cell receptor beta chains were read from a single sample in a study of CD8 T cells in ankylosing spondylitis. TCRdb passed the 5' RACE reads through MiXCR, listing each CDR3 protein once. The table includes roughly 150,000 distinct CDR3 sequences, around 9.6% detected once. The sample consisted of blood, either unsorted or a sorted T cell fraction (not recorded which). The receptors derive from a female donor with ankylosing spondylitis or in good health (not recorded which). Each CDR3 is given with its conserved first and last residue. A D gene is named only where the DNA matches it firmly. A clone size is listed for some rows: how often the clone was seen (once, few, many), or a class if it is expanded.

>TRBJ1-1|NA|TRBV25-1|NA
CATQLGGGNTEAFF
TGTGCCACTCAATTAGGGGGAGGCAACACTGAAGCTTTCTTT
>TRBJ2-3|many|TRBV10-3|TRBD2
CAISDPDPGLAGPQHPDTQYF
TGTGCCATCAGTGACCCGGACCCGGGACTAGCGGGACCCCAACACCCGGATACGCAGTATTTT
>TRBJ1-1|few|TRBV19|NA
CASSIVVSTEAFF
TGTGCCAGTAGTATAGTTGTGTCTACTGAAGCTTTCTTT
>TRBJ2-5|NA|TRBV7-2|NA
CASSLGIRGSGTQYF
TGTGCCAGCAGCTTGGGGATAAGGGGCTCTGGGACCCAGTACTTC
>TRBJ2-1|once|TRBV9|NA
CASSVRPKWSEQFF
TGTGCCAGCAGCGTAAGACCCAAATGGAGTGAGCAGTTCTTC
>TRBJ1-3|NA|TRBV27|TRBD1
CASSPGQSGNTIYF
TGTGCCAGCAGTCCGGGACAGTCTGGAAACACCATATATTTT
>TRBJ2-7|few|TRBV14|NA
CASSPGSGGTYEQYF
TGTGCCAGCAGCCCCGGGTCTGGGGGTACCTACGAGCAGTACTTC
>TRBJ2-1|NA|TRBV9|NA
CASSVEQTLYNEQFF
TGTGCCAGCAGCGTAGAGCAGACTCTCTACAATGAGCAGTTCTTC
>TRBJ2-3|NA|TRBV11-3|NA
CASSSLMTDTQYF
TGTGCCAGCAGCTCTCTGATGACAGATACGCAGTATTTT
>TRBJ2-7|NA|TRBV10-1|NA
CASSESGYDYEQYF
TGCGCCAGCAGTGAGTCGGGCTACGACTACGAGCAGTACTTC
>TRBJ2-5|NA|TRBV28|NA
CASTHEETQYF
TGTGCCAGCACCCATGAAGAGACCCAGTACTTC
>TRBJ2-5|many|TRBV7-9|TRBD1
CASSLVLDREETQYF
TGTGCCAGCAGCCTAGTCCTTGACAGGGAAGAGACCCAGTACTTC
>TRBJ2-7|NA|TRBV27|TRBD1
CASSLGQGPEQYF
TGTGCCAGCAGTTTGGGACAGGGTCCCGAGCAGTACTTC
>TRBJ1-2|many|TRBV12-3/TRBV12-4|NA
CASSPRAYGYTF
TGTGCCAGCAGTCCCCGGGCGTATGGCTACACCTTC
>TRBJ1-4|few|TRBV11-1|NA
CASSLADSSRVMGEKLFF
TGTGCCAGCAGCTTAGCGGACTCATCGCGGGTTATGGGTGAAAAACTGTTTTTT
>TRBJ1-2|NA|TRBV12-3/TRBV12-4|NA
CASSPTGTGYTF
TGTGCCAGCAGTCCGACCGGTACAGGCTACACCTTC
>TRBJ2-7|many|TRBV7-9|TRBD2
CASSIVAGEQYF
TGTGCCAGCAGCATTGTAGCGGGGGAGCAGTACTTC
>TRBJ2-2|few|TRBV11-3|NA
CASSPDYGERTGELFF
TGTGCCAGCAGCCCCGACTACGGGGAAAGAACCGGGGAGCTGTTTTTT
>TRBJ2-7|NA|TRBV27|NA
CASKGRYEQYF
TGTGCCAGCAAGGGCCGCTACGAGCAGTACTTC
>TRBJ1-2|many|TRBV10-3|NA
CAIGAGAELEGYTF
TGTGCCATCGGGGCAGGGGCGGAATTGGAGGGCTACACCTTC
>TRBJ2-7|many|TRBV6-5|NA
CASRAGGYEQYF
TGTGCCAGCAGGGCCGGGGGCTACGAGCAGTACTTC
>TRBJ2-7|many|TRBV28|NA
CASSFREQYF
TGTGCCAGCAGTTTCAGGGAGCAGTACTTC
>TRBJ2-7|many|TRBV29-1|NA
CSVSAGTGPYEQYF
TGCAGCGTTTCTGCAGGGACCGGTCCCTACGAGCAGTACTTC
>TRBJ2-5|few|TRBV6-2/TRBV6-3|NA
CASSYAWGGETQYF
TGTGCCAGCAGTTACGCGTGGGGCGGTGAGACCCAGTACTTC
>TRBJ2-1|NA|TRBV14|NA
CASSPWGLAADNEQFF
TGTGCCAGCAGCCCGTGGGGGCTAGCGGCAGACAATGAGCAGTTCTTC
>TRBJ1-2|few|TRBV28|TRBD1
CASRDRDYGYTF
TGTGCCAGCAGAGACAGGGACTATGGCTACACCTTC
>TRBJ2-2|few|TRBV27|NA
CASSFGQPGELFF
TGTGCCAGCAGTTTTGGACAGCCCGGGGAGCTGTTTTTT
>TRBJ2-2|few|TRBV5-1|NA
CASSLDISADTGELFF
TGCGCCAGCAGCTTGGACATATCCGCGGACACCGGGGAGCTGTTTTTT
>TRBJ2-7|NA|TRBV10-3|TRBD2
CAITKTSGTYEQYF
TGTGCCATCACCAAGACTAGCGGAACCTACGAGCAGTACTTC
>TRBJ1-1|many|TRBV5-1|NA
CASSLGYQGTEAFF
TGCGCCAGCAGCTTGGGATATCAGGGCACTGAAGCTTTCTTT
>TRBJ1-5|many|TRBV12-3/TRBV12-4|NA
CASSSPVESDQPQHF
TGTGCCAGCAGTTCCCCCGTTGAGTCCGATCAGCCCCAGCATTTT
>TRBJ1-1|NA|TRBV5-5|NA
CASSLEDEAFF
TGTGCCAGCAGCTTGGAGGATGAAGCTTTCTTT
>TRBJ2-5|few|TRBV24-1|TRBD1
CATSDTGDSKETQYF
TGTGCCACCAGTGATACAGGGGACAGTAAAGAGACCCAGTACTTC
>TRBJ2-1|few|TRBV12-5|NA
CASGRGGSEQFF
TGTGCTAGTGGCCGGGGCGGTTCAGAGCAGTTCTTC
>TRBJ2-7|NA|TRBV5-1|TRBD1
CASSSGVGQSYEQYF
TGCGCCAGCAGCTCTGGTGTGGGACAGTCCTACGAGCAGTACTTC
>TRBJ2-7|many|TRBV7-9|NA
CASSSASSSYEQYF
TGTGCCAGCAGCTCTGCAAGTAGTTCCTACGAGCAGTACTTC
>TRBJ2-7|NA|TRBV20-1|NA
CSARAGSDYEQYF
TGCAGTGCTCGAGCGGGCAGCGACTACGAGCAGTACTTC
>TRBJ2-1|many|TRBV9|TRBD2
CASSVGGGERTINEQFF
TGTGCCAGCAGCGTAGGGGGGGGGGAGCGGACCATCAATGAGCAGTTCTTC
>TRBJ2-5|NA|TRBV4-3|TRBD2
CASSQVTGLQETQYF
TGCGCCAGCAGCCAAGTGACGGGACTACAAGAGACCCAGTACTTC
>TRBJ2-7|few|TRBV7-2|TRBD2
CASSLTSGTYEQYF
TGTGCCAGCAGCTTGACTAGCGGTACCTACGAGCAGTACTTC
>TRBJ1-4|NA|TRBV5-5|NA
CASSLFTGPNEKLFF
TGTGCCAGCAGCTTGTTTACAGGCCCTAATGAAAAACTGTTTTTT
>TRBJ2-5|few|TRBV4-1|NA
CASSPGKAITQETQYF
TGCGCCAGCAGCCCCGGTAAAGCTATCACCCAAGAGACCCAGTACTTC
>TRBJ1-1|many|TRBV12-3/TRBV12-4|NA
CASSLQGGGRTEAFF
TGTGCCAGCAGTCTACAGGGCGGGGGACGAACTGAAGCTTTCTTT
>TRBJ1-3|few|TRBV7-9|NA
CASSPGRRNTIYF
TGTGCCAGCAGCCCGGGACGGCGAAACACCATATATTTT
>TRBJ2-1|NA|TRBV5-6|NA
CASSSQGNEQFF
TGTGCCAGCAGCTCACAGGGCAATGAGCAGTTCTTC
>TRBJ2-3|NA|TRBV6-1|TRBD2
CASRAGAITDTQYF
TGTGCCAGCCGGGCGGGAGCCATCACAGATACGCAGTATTTT
>TRBJ2-1|many|TRBV27|NA
CASSLSRNNEQFF
TGTGCCAGCAGTTTATCGAGGAACAATGAGCAGTTCTTC
>TRBJ2-1|NA|TRBV12-3/TRBV12-4|NA
CADNEQFF
TGTGCAGACAATGAGCAGTTCTTC
>TRBJ1-5|few|TRBV21-1|NA
CASTAGTSNQPQHF
TGTGCCAGCACCGCCGGGACTAGCAATCAGCCCCAGCATTTT
>TRBJ1-2|NA|TRBV5-5|NA
CASSLDGYTF
TGTGCCAGCAGCTTGGATGGCTACACCTTC
>TRBJ2-3|few|TRBV7-8|NA
CASRTGRDTQYF
TGTGCCAGCAGGACAGGGAGGGATACGCAGTATTTT
>TRBJ2-1|few|TRBV27|NA
CASSLPHGTQRSNEQFF
TGTGCCAGCAGTTTACCCCACGGCACCCAGAGATCCAATGAGCAGTTCTTC
>TRBJ2-3|NA|TRBV28|NA
CASSFQTVTDTQYF
TGTGCCAGCAGTTTCCAGACAGTCACAGATACGCAGTATTTT
>TRBJ2-1|few|TRBV7-2|TRBD2
CASSLLAESYNEQFF
TGTGCCAGCAGCTTACTAGCGGAATCCTACAATGAGCAGTTCTTC
>TRBJ2-1|many|TRBV14|NA
CASSQDRWGNEQFF
TGTGCCAGCAGCCAAGATCGGTGGGGAAATGAGCAGTTCTTC